This T cell receptor (beta chain) was documented in a study of beta chain features in type 1 diabetes. Turning to the study itself: Patients and healthy donors were similar in age, gender and cell yields.

CDR3 length equals 13 residues. Trimming took 7 bases from V and 6 from J; bases not matched to a gene: 6. Germline V gives CDR1 MDHEN, CDR2 SYDVKM. Study-wide results and caveats: A cDNA-based sequencing approach could over-represent cells with high TCR expression. A possible short-template PCR bias applies equally to patients and controls. Shorter TCRB CDR3s, moderately but significantly so, marked every one of the four CD4+ subsets in Type 1 diabetes patients.

This clone was observed a handful of times. Its target is unknown. The sequenced template was cDNA made from the entire isolated RNA. Produced via immunoSEQ multiplex PCR; TCRdb's table is partial and in-frame only. The data show more than 550,000 clones, over 12% seen once. A single heparinised blood sample, averaging approximately 116 mL, was obtained per donor. This TCR came from a man aged 18 to 29 with type 1 diabetes. The chain combines TRBV28 with TRBJ1-2, with TRBD1 matching over 9 bases. Input material: naive CD4+ T cells from blood. The CDR3 sequence: CASTTGGVDGYTF. The CDR3 bases are TGTGCCAGCACCACAGGGGGCGTTGATGGCTACACCTTC.